This T cell receptor (beta chain) was sequenced during a study of blood T cell repertoires in COVID-19. On the study more broadly: PBMCs, B-cell-depleted T cells, or T cells were the source of the cDNA or gDNA that made up the material.

Germline assignment: CDR1 ENHRY and CDR2 SYGVKD. The CDR3 has 15 residues. Trimming removed 4 bases from V and 5 bases from J; junction bases left unmatched: 7. The authors' processing: Amplification of reference gene primers provided the estimated nucleated cell counts. Profiled with immunoSEQ multiplex PCR; TCRdb holds only in-frame clones, not every one. The DNA gave D and trimming, while V, J and clone size come from that table. Among roughly 350,000 clones listed, roughly 85% were seen once. The sequencing input was peripheral blood. This chain uses TRBV10-3 with TRBJ2-4, with 8 bases identical to TRBD1. The sequence came from a woman aged 18-30 years with acute or convalescent COVID-19. This CDR3 reads CAISVTGGGENIQYF. CDR3 sequence (DNA): TGTGCCATCAGTGTAACAGGGGGTGGGGAAAACATTCAGTACTTC.